This T cell receptor beta chain stems from a study of T-cell memory formation after mild COVID-19 (dated by TCRdb to about 2021). Some background on the complete study: TCR sequence clusters from the two donors were found to be largely donor specific. T-cell clones expanding and contracting after mild COVID-19 in a couple of donors were tracked by longitudinal TCRalpha and TCRbeta repertoire sequencing. The cohort was made up of two young adult volunteers, one female and one male, who were previously healthy.

To note about this clonotype: Its antigen is still unknown. No base qualities exist here, and no much larger clone lies one base off it.

Points the paper makes about the study in general: Some responding clones were detected in pre-infection memory, which suggested that pre-existing cross-reactive memory T cells had joined the SARS-CoV-2 response. The study included only a couple of mild cases, and larger cohorts that include severe cases with pre-infection samples were judged to be necessary. Contracting CD4+ clones were located mainly in the CM and EM memory subsets, whereas CD8+ clones were found to be enriched in EMRA. Balanced CD4/CD8 phenotypes were observed for clones contracting from day 15 to 85, whereas a bias towards CD4+ was observed for a second wave of clones expanding from day 15 to 37. SARS-CoV-2 specificity of the second-wave clones peaking on day 37 was not confirmed.

For sequencing, an Illumina NovaSeq 6000 was employed. Using 5'RACE with constant-segment primers, TCRalpha and TCRbeta cDNA libraries were constructed, with sample barcodes and unique molecular identifiers added in the process. Trizol reagent was used to extract RNA from every sample. The libraries were amplified in two PCR steps, and the second step added a second sample barcode and Illumina TruSeq adapters. The libraries were sequenced on an Illumina NovaSeq using 2 x 150 bp paired-end reads. The source study handled its data this way. With migec v1.2.7, reads were demultiplexed and then collapsed into UMI-guided consensus sequences. With mixcr v2.1.11, UMI consensuses were aligned to TRA and TRB V and J templates and assembled into clonotypes. A clonotype was counted as expanded or contracted only if both edgeR and NoisET called the change significant, with noise models trained on biological replicates. edgeR calls used a false discovery rate-adjusted p below 0.01 and a log2 fold-change threshold of 1. As an exploratory analysis of dynamics, max-normalized trajectories of the 1000 most abundant clonotypes were examined by PCA with hierarchical clustering. Each responding clone was given a CD4 or CD8 phenotype based on the CD4+ and CD8+ repertoires, which had been sequenced separately. TCRdb reprocessing: public reads trimmed at Q25 with fastp, clones called with MiXCR, in-frame beta chains kept. Every entry covers one CDR3 protein and lists the most common genes and DNA from its rows. These V and J calls rely on TCRdb rather than the paper's analysis. A total of 150,000 to 200,000 distinct CDR3 sequences appear in this sample, roughly 10% of them only once. Clones ranked in the top ten supply approximately 4% of the sample.

PBMCs were isolated by Ficoll-Paque density gradient centrifugation. Reading from cysteine to phenylalanine, the CDR3 counts 16 amino acids. The retained sequence is limited to the CDR3, 48 bases, with the frame set at the first base. From the germline V gene, CDR1 is SNHLY and CDR2 is FYNNEI. The V and J ends are trimmed by 2 bases and 0 bases, leaving 11 bases between them. Material: PBMCs or a T cell subset sorted from them (not recorded which). The TCR originated in a man aged 18 to 30 who had mild COVID-19 (a few samples of this study predate the infection). The sample titles of this study are shuffled in the database, so cell type and time point are left out; the donor was told from shared clones. The V and J segments used are TRBV2 and TRBJ2-1; the D gene is perhaps TRBD2, from 5 matching bases. The CDR3 is CASSEWLGSSYNEQFF. The DNA sequence is as follows: TGTGCCAGCAGTGAATGGCTGGGGAGCTCCTACAATGAGCAGTTCTTC. The entire variable domain, with the stretches around the CDR3 drawn from the reference TRBV2 and TRBJ2-1 proteins, is EPEVTQTPSHQVTQMGQEVILRCVPISNHLYFYWYRQILGQKVEFLVSFYNNEISEKSEIFDDQFSVERPDGSNFTLKIRSTKLEDSAMYFCASSEWLGSSYNEQFFGPGTRLTVL.